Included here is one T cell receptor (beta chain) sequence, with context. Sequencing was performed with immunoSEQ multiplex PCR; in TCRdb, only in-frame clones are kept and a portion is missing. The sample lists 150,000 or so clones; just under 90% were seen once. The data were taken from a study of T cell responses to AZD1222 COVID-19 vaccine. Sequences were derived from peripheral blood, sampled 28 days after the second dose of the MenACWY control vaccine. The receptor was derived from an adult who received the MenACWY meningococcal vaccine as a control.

Here the CDR3 DNA reads TGTGCCAGCAGTGCTAAAGGACTAGGATACGAGCAGTACTTC. It encodes CASSAKGLGYEQYF. The rearrangement uses TRBV27 and TRBJ2-7; 7 nucleotides line up with TRBD2. Germline CDR1 is MNHEY and CDR2 is SMNVEV (reference sequence). The CDR3 runs to 14 residues. V was clipped by 5 bases and J by 4 bases; unmatched bases: 8.